This is a list of T cell receptor beta chains from one sample in a study of cytomegalovirus exposure and HLA in healthy donors. Some clones are missing from TCRdb's copy, which holds only in-frame ones; the method was immunoSEQ multiplex PCR. The sample holds about 130,000 clones, 65% to 90% seen once. Sequencing was done on a sample of PBMCs. These receptors came from a man younger than 35 in good health and CMV-seronegative. The CDR3 runs from the conserved cysteine through the conserved F or W. Fields, in order: J gene, clone size, V gene, D gene, CDR3 DNA, CDR3 protein. A D gene is named only where the DNA matches it firmly. Where a row states a size, it is once, few, many or the class of an expanded clone; other rows omit it.

j_call: TRBJ2-2
clone_size: .
v_call: TRBV5-1
d_call: TRBD2
cdr3_nt: TGCGCCAGCAGCTTTTCGGGACTAGTGGACACCGGGGAGCTGTTTTTT
cdr3_aa: CASSFSGLVDTGELFF

j_call: TRBJ2-1
clone_size: .
v_call: TRBV2
d_call: TRBD2
cdr3_nt: TGTGCCAGCAGTCCCCCGGGGGGTCGGATTGCAAATGAGCAGTTCTTC
cdr3_aa: CASSPPGGRIANEQFF

j_call: TRBJ1-4
clone_size: .
v_call: TRBV18
d_call: TRBD1
cdr3_nt: TGTGCCAGCTCACCGAGGGACAGGGATCCCCTAATGAGGAAACTGTTTTTT
cdr3_aa: CASSPRDRDPLMRKLFF

j_call: TRBJ2-5
clone_size: .
v_call: TRBV7-6
d_call: TRBD1
cdr3_nt: TGTGCCAGCAGCTCCCAGGGGGCTGGAGAGACCCAGTACTTC
cdr3_aa: CASSSQGAGETQYF

j_call: TRBJ2-1
clone_size: .
v_call: TRBV18
d_call: .
cdr3_nt: TGTGCCAGCTCACCGGTCCGTGCTTGGTCGGTCAATGAGCAGTTCTTC
cdr3_aa: CASSPVRAWSVNEQFF

j_call: TRBJ2-2
clone_size: .
v_call: TRBV12-5
d_call: TRBD1
cdr3_nt: TGTGCTAGTGGTTTGGGAAGGACAGGGCGGAACACCGGGGAGCTGTTTTTT
cdr3_aa: CASGLGRTGRNTGELFF

j_call: TRBJ2-1
clone_size: .
v_call: TRBV18
d_call: .
cdr3_nt: TGTGCCAGCTCACCAATACTAGGAATGGATGAGCAGTTCTTC
cdr3_aa: CASSPILGMDEQFF

j_call: TRBJ2-3
clone_size: .
v_call: TRBV6-1
d_call: TRBD2
cdr3_nt: TGTGCCAGCAGTGCGAGCGGGGGCCCCGGGGATACGCAGTATTTT
cdr3_aa: CASSASGGPGDTQYF

j_call: TRBJ1-5
clone_size: .
v_call: TRBV6-5
d_call: .
cdr3_nt: TGTGCCAGCAGTTACGAAGAGAGGCAGCCCCAGCATTTT
cdr3_aa: CASSYEERQPQHF

j_call: TRBJ1-2
clone_size: few
v_call: TRBV14
d_call: TRBD1
cdr3_nt: TGTGCCAGCAGCCAGATGGGACAGGCTAACTATGGCTACACCTTC
cdr3_aa: CASSQMGQANYGYTF

j_call: TRBJ1-2
clone_size: .
v_call: TRBV7-2
d_call: TRBD1
cdr3_nt: TGTGCCAGCAGCGCACAGACAGGGAACTATGGCTACACCTTC
cdr3_aa: CASSAQTGNYGYTF

j_call: TRBJ1-4
clone_size: once
v_call: TRBV30
d_call: TRBD1
cdr3_nt: TGTGCCTGGAGAGGGGGCGGAAAACTGTTTTTT
cdr3_aa: CAWRGGGKLFF

j_call: TRBJ1-2
clone_size: once
v_call: TRBV11-2
d_call: .
cdr3_nt: TGTGCCAGCAGCTTGCGTGCCCTCGGCGGCTATGGCTACACCTTC
cdr3_aa: CASSLRALGGYGYTF

j_call: TRBJ1-1
clone_size: .
v_call: TRBV9
d_call: .
cdr3_nt: TGTGCCAGCAGCGTCCTCGGGCGGGAGGCGGACACTGAAGCTTTCTTT
cdr3_aa: CASSVLGREADTEAFF

j_call: TRBJ1-1
clone_size: .
v_call: TRBV5-1
d_call: .
cdr3_nt: TGCGCCAGCAGCTTGGAGACCGCAGGAAGGGGCGCTGAAGCTTTCTTT
cdr3_aa: CASSLETAGRGAEAFF

j_call: TRBJ1-1
clone_size: .
v_call: TRBV7-9
d_call: .
cdr3_nt: TGTGCCAGCAGCTTTATCCGAGGGCGGGGTGAAGCTTTCTTT
cdr3_aa: CASSFIRGRGEAFF

j_call: TRBJ2-7
clone_size: .
v_call: TRBV7-2
d_call: TRBD2
cdr3_nt: TGTGCCAGCACCCCGGTGGGGACTAGCGGGGTATACGAGCAGTACTTC
cdr3_aa: CASTPVGTSGVYEQYF

j_call: TRBJ2-5
clone_size: .
v_call: TRBV5-4
d_call: .
cdr3_nt: TGTGCCAGCAGGGTTGGGGGGCAAGAGACCCAGTACTTC
cdr3_aa: CASRVGGQETQYF

j_call: TRBJ2-7
clone_size: .
v_call: TRBV7-8
d_call: .
cdr3_nt: TGTGCCAGCAGCTTTGTAGGGGGCGAGCAGTACTTC
cdr3_aa: CASSFVGGEQYF

j_call: TRBJ1-6
clone_size: .
v_call: TRBV2
d_call: .
cdr3_nt: TGTGCCAGCACTGATAATTCACCCCTCCACTTT
cdr3_aa: CASTDNSPLHF

j_call: TRBJ2-1
clone_size: .
v_call: TRBV12-5
d_call: TRBD1
cdr3_nt: TGTGCTAGTGGTTACCCGGACAGGCGCCCCTACAATGAGCAGTTCTTC
cdr3_aa: CASGYPDRRPYNEQFF

j_call: TRBJ2-1
clone_size: few
v_call: TRBV18
d_call: .
cdr3_nt: TGTGCCAGCTCACCCTTCGTTGGGCAGAGTTCTTCCAATGAGCAGTTCTTC
cdr3_aa: CASSPFVGQSSSNEQFF